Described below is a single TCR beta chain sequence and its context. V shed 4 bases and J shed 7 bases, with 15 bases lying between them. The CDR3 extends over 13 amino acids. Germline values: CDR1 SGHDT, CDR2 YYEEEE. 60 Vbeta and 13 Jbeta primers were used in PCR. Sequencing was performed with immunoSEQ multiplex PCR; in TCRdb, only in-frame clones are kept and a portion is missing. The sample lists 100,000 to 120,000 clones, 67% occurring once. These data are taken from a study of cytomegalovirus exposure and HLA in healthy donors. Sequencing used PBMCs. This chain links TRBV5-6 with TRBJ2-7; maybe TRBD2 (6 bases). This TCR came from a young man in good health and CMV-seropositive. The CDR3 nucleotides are TGTGCCAGCAGCACCGGACTAAACTGGGAGCAGTACTTC. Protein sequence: CASSTGLNWEQYF. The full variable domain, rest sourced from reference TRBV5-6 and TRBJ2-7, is DAGVTQSPTHLIKTRGQQVTLRCSPKSGHDTVSWYQQALGQGPQFIFQYYEEEERQRGNFPDRFSGHQFPNYSSELNVNALLLGDSALYLCASSTGLNWEQYFGPGTRLTVT.